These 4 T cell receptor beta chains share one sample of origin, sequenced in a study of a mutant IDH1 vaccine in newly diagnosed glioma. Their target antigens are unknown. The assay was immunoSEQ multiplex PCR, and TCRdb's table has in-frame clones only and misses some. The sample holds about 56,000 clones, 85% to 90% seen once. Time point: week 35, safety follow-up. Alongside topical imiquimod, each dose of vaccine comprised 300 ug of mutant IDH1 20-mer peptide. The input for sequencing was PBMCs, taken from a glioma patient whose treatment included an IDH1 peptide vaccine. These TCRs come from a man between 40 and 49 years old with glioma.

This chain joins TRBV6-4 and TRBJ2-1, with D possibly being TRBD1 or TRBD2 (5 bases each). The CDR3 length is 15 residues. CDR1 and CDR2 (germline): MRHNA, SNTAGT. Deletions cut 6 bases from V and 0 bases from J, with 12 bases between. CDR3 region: CASRGEESSYNEQFF. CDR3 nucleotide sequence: TGTGCCAGCAGGGGGGAAGAGAGCTCCTACAATGAGCAGTTCTTC.

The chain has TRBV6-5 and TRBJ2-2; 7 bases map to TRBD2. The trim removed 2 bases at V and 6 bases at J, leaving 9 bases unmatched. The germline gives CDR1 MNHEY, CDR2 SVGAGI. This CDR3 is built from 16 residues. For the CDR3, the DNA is TGTGCCAGCAGTTACCGCCAGACTAGCCGTTCCGGGGAGCTGTTTTTT. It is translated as CASSYRQTSRSGELFF.

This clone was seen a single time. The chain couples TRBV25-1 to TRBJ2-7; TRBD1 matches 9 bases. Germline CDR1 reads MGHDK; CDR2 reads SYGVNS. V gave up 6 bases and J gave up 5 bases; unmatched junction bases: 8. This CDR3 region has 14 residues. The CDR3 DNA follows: TGTGCCAGCAGCCGGGACAGGGTAAGGAACGAGCAGTACTTC. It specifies CASSRDRVRNEQYF.

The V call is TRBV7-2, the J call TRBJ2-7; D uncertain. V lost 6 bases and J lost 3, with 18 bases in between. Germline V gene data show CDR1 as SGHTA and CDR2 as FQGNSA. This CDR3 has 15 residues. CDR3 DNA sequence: TGTGCCAGCAGTCTAAGTTTCTTTGGAGTCTACGAGCAGTACTTC. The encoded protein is CASSLSFFGVYEQYF.